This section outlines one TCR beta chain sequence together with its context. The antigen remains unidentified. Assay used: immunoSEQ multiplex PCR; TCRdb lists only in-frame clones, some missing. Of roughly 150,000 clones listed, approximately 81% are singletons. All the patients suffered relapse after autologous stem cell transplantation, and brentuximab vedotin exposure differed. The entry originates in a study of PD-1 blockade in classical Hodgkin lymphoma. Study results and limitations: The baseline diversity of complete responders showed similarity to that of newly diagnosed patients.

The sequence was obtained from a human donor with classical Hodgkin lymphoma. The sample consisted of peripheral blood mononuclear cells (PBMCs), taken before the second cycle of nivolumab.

Here the CDR3 reads CASSLVGGGDTIYF. The CDR3 region has the DNA TGTGCCAGCAGCTTAGTAGGGGGCGGGGACACCATATATTTT. The J gene is TRBJ1-3, the V gene TRBV7-2; TRBD1 aligns across 7 bases. The CDR3 runs 14 residues. The germline V gene encodes CDR1 SGHTA and CDR2 FQGNSA. V gave up 1 base and J gave up 8 bases; unmatched junction bases: 5.